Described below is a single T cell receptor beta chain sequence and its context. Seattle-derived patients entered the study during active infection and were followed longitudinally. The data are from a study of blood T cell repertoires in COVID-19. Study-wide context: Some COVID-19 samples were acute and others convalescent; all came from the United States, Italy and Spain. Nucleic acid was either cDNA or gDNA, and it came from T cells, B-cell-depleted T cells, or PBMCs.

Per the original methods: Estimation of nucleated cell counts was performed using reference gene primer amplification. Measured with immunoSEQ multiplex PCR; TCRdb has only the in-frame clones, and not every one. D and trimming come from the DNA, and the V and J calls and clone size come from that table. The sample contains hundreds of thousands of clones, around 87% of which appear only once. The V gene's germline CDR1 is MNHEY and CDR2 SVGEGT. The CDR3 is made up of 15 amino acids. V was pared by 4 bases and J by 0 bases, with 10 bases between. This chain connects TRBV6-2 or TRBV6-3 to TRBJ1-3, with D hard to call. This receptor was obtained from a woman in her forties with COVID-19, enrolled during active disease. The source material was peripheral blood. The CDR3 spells CASSLSGGSGNTIYF. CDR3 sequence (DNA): TGTGCCAGCAGTTTGAGTGGAGGCTCTGGAAACACCATATATTTT.